The source of this T cell receptor beta chain is a study of T cells in localized non-small cell lung cancer. Only in-frame clones appear in the TCRdb table, and some are missing; sequencing was by immunoSEQ multiplex PCR. The table has tens of thousands of clones, approximately 91% seen once; the top ten hold about an eighth. Germline CDR1 reads DFQATT; CDR2 reads SNEGSKA (reference sequence). The V gene end was trimmed by 6 bases and the J gene end by 10 bases; junction bases not matched to a gene: 6. CDR3 length: 10 residues. The chain couples TRBV20-1 to TRBJ2-7, with 7 bases that match TRBD2. The receptor was isolated from a male donor older than 55 with stage I lung adenocarcinoma. Specimen: peripheral blood, collected before any cancer treatment. The CDR3 sequence: CSASGTNQYF. The CDR3 nucleotides are TGCAGTGCGAGTGGGACTAATCAGTACTTC.